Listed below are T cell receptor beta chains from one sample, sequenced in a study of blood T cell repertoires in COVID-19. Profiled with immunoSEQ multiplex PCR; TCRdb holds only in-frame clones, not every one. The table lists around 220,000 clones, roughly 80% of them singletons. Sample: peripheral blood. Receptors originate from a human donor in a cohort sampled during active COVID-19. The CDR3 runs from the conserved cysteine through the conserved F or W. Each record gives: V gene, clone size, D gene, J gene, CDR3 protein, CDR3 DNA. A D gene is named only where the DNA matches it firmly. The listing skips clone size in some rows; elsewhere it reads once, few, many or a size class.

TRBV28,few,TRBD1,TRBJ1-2,CASSLYRGPVYGYTF,TGTGCCAGCAGTTTATACAGGGGGCCTGTCTATGGCTACACCTTC
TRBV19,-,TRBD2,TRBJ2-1,CASRLAGGPVVPNEQFF,TGTGCCAGCAGACTAGCGGGAGGGCCGGTCGTTCCAAATGAGCAGTTCTTC
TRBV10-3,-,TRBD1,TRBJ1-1,CAISVRQGGNTEAFF,TGTGCCATCAGCGTCAGACAGGGGGGAAACACTGAAGCTTTCTTT
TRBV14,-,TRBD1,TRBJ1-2,CASSQLRDRDHYGYTF,TGTGCCAGCAGCCAACTCCGGGACAGGGATCACTATGGCTACACCTTC
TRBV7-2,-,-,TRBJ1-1,CASRRQGMNTETFF,TGTGCCAGCAGGAGGCAGGGGATGAACACTGAAACTTTCTTT
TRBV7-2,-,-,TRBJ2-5,CASSRRRDQETQYF,TGTGCCAGCAGCAGGCGACGGGACCAAGAGACCCAGTACTTC
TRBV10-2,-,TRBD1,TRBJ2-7,CASSWTGATYEQYF,TGCGCCAGCAGTTGGACAGGGGCGACCTACGAGCAGTACTTC
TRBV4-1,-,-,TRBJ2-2,CASSQEQGVFTGELFF,TGCGCCAGCAGCCAAGAACAGGGAGTATTCACCGGGGAGCTGTTTTTT
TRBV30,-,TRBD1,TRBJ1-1,CAWSGGQGSRQLKLFF,TGTGCCTGGAGTGGGGGACAGGGGTCCCGTCAGTTGAAGCTTTTCTTT
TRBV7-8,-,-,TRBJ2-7,CASSLRTVGTISYEQYF,TGTGCCAGCAGCCTCCGGACAGTCGGGACTATCTCCTACGAGCAGTACTTC
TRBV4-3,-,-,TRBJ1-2,CASSQAGPGGYTF,TGCGCCAGCAGCCAGGCTGGCCCAGGGGGCTACACCTTC
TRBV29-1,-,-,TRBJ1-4,CSVVRGNEKLFF,TGCAGCGTTGTACGGGGAAATGAAAAACTGTTTTTT
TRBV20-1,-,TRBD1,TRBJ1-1,CSAWDSEAFF,TGCAGTGCTTGGGACAGTGAAGCTTTCTTT
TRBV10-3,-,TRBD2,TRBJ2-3,CAISEGWVAGVGDTQYF,TGTGCCATCAGTGAAGGTTGGGTAGCGGGAGTTGGAGATACGCAGTATTTT
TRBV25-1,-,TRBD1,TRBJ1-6,CASRPPGQGDNSPLHF,TGTGCCAGCAGGCCTCCGGGACAGGGGGATAATTCACCCCTCCACTTT
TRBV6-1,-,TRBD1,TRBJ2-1,CASNGQGPYNEQFF,TGTGCCAGCAACGGACAGGGGCCCTACAATGAGCAGTTCTTC
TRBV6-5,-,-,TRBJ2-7,CASQRASYEQYF,TGTGCCAGCCAGCGTGCAAGCTACGAGCAGTACTTC
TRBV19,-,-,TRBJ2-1,CASSIPGANEQFF,TGTGCCAGTAGTATTCCAGGCGCAAATGAGCAGTTCTTC
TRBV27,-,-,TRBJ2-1,CASSPRGSWRGRRGTTSYNEQFF,TGTGCCAGCAGTCCCCGGGGTAGCTGGAGAGGTAGGCGAGGTACGACTTCCTACAATGAGCAGTTCTTC
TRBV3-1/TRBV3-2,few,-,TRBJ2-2,CASSLQPSAGELFF,TGTGCCAGCAGCCTCCAACCGAGCGCCGGGGAGCTGTTTTTT
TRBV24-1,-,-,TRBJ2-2,CATSDGALNTGELFF,TGTGCCACCAGTGATGGGGCTCTGAACACCGGGGAGCTGTTTTTT
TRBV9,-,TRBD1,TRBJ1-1,CASSRDRGRANTEAFF,TGTGCCAGCAGTAGGGACAGGGGGCGGGCGAACACTGAAGCTTTCTTT
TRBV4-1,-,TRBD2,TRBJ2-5,CASSQEGTSGTQYF,TGCGCCAGCAGCCAAGAGGGGACTAGCGGTACCCAGTACTTC
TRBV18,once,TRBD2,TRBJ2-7,CASPSDSGHPSYEQYF,TGTGCCAGCCCGTCGGATAGCGGGCACCCCTCCTACGAGCAGTACTTC
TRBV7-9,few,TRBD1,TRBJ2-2,CASSARTGNTGELFF,TGTGCCAGCAGCGCCCGGACAGGGAATACCGGGGAGCTGTTTTTT
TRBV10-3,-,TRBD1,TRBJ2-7,CAISEPSAETGGYEQYF,TGTGCCATCAGTGAGCCCTCGGCGGAGACAGGGGGATACGAGCAGTACTTC
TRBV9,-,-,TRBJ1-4,CASSATDINEKLFF,TGTGCCAGCAGCGCGACAGACATAAATGAAAAACTGTTTTTT
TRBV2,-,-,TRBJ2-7,CASSGNRGRAYEQYF,TGTGCCAGCAGTGGAAACAGGGGGAGGGCCTACGAGCAGTACTTC
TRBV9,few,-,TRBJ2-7,CASSAQRGTSYEQYF,TGTGCCAGCAGCGCTCAACGCGGAACTAGTTACGAGCAGTACTTC